This T cell receptor beta chain was profiled in a study of blood T cell repertoires in COVID-19. At the level of the study: T cells, B-cell-depleted T cells, or PBMCs supplied cDNA or gDNA.

This table comes from immunoSEQ multiplex PCR, and its TCRdb copy is limited to in-frame clones, with some not included. The table lists 200,000 or so clones, 70% to 85% of them singletons, with 6% to 8% in the top ten. Per the germline V gene, CDR1 is SGHNT and CDR2 is YYREEE (reference sequence). V lost 5 bases to trimming and J lost 2 bases; unmatched junction nucleotides: 19. There are 20 residues in the CDR3. Sequenced: peripheral blood. The V gene is TRBV5-4, the J gene TRBJ1-3; 10 nucleotides agree with TRBD1. This clonotype was sampled from a human donor with acute or convalescent COVID-19. The donor label of this sample is uncertain. The CDR3 DNA sequence: TGTGCCAGCAGTCTGGGTGGGGACAGGGGAAGGGCGAGAACTGGAAACACCATATATTTT. Protein sequence: CASSLGGDRGRARTGNTIYF.